The next 5 T cell receptor beta chains were all read from a single sample in a study of monozygotic twins with inflammatory bowel disease. TCRdb re-called the 5' RACE reads; every CDR3 protein appears as one record, without DNA. Its table records approximately 390,000 distinct CDR3 sequences. The sample consisted of blood. These receptors originate from a human donor with ulcerative colitis or Crohn's disease, or a healthy co-twin of an affected twin (not recorded which).

The rearrangement links TRBV5-1 to TRBJ2-5; absent DNA, TCRdb's TRBD1 call cannot be checked. The CDR3 is 17 amino acids. Per germline, CDR1 SGHRS and CDR2 YFSETQ. CDR3 in amino acids: CASTLGVQRPGRETQYF.

CDR3 region: CASSPQANEKLFF. The rearrangement joins TRBV18 to TRBJ1-4. Germline V lookup: CDR1 KGHSH, CDR2 LQKENI. This CDR3 contains 13 residues.

This CDR3 is CASSLMGVPKGIDEQFF. This sequence joins TRBV7-9 and TRBJ2-1; there is no DNA to check the TCRdb D call of TRBD1. This CDR3 comprises 17 residues. Germline assignment: CDR1 SEHNR and CDR2 FQNEAQ (reference sequence). The full variable domain, rest sourced from reference TRBV7-9 and TRBJ2-1, is DTGVSQNPRHKITKRGQNVTFRCDPISEHNRLYWYRQTLGQGPEFLTYFQNEAQLEKSRLLSDRFSAERPKGSFSTLEIQRTEQGDSAMYLCASSLMGVPKGIDEQFFGPGTRLTVL.

V usage is TRBV14 and J usage is TRBJ1-4. This CDR3 spans 16 amino acids. Germline V lookup: CDR1 SGHDN, CDR2 FVKESK. CDR3 residues: CASSQESAGLRGKLFF.

This CDR3 is CTSSLARTNQETQYF. V is TRBV5-1 and J is TRBJ2-5. The CDR3 length is 15 residues. Germline lookup yields CDR1 SGHRS and CDR2 YFSETQ.